This T cell receptor beta chain derives from a study of esophageal squamous cell carcinoma under preoperative chemotherapy. Study summary: Samples included peripheral blood T cells as well as tumor-infiltrating lymphocytes.

From the PCR reads, TCRdb called clonotypes with MiXCR, one entry per CDR3 protein. Of about 6,600 distinct CDR3 sequences listed, under 35% were seen once; the top ten hold 11% to 15%. Germline trimming cut 5 bases from V and 6 bases from J; bases unmatched to any gene: 7. This CDR3 comprises 17 residues. Germline lookup yields CDR1 KGHDR and CDR2 SFDVKD. In its sample, this clonotype ranks as large (0.1 to 1%). The time point is: before preoperative PTX-NDP chemotherapy. Sample acquisition took place from a patient given preoperative chemotherapy. The chain combines TRBV24-1 with TRBJ2-1, with 15 bases identical to TRBD2. The TCR originated in a human donor with esophageal squamous cell carcinoma. The donor label of this sample is uncertain. CDR3 residues: CATSVGTSGRLTNEQFF. CDR3 bases: TGTGCCACCAGTGTCGGGACTAGCGGGAGGTTGACCAATGAGCAGTTCTTC.